This TCR beta chain was identified in a study of cytomegalovirus exposure and HLA in healthy donors. On this clone: The antigen is unknown.

Study findings and constraints: It is likely that the observed cluster of highly shared sequence variants was a sequencing artifact. According to an earlier analysis, most TCR beta V segments yielded productive rearrangements about 90% or about 30% of the time. TCR beta V- and J-gene trimming was later associated with a missense DCLRE1C variant.

PCR used 60 Vbeta primers and 13 Jbeta primers. In the authors' workflow: Roughly 12 million shared chains were among 80 million or so unique TCR beta chains counted in a later analysis. The method was immunoSEQ multiplex PCR; TCRdb's version includes in-frame clones alone and lacks a portion of them. The DNA was the basis for D and trimming; V, J and clone size are from that table. This table has under 200,000 clones, over 70% appearing once. This clonotype originated in a man aged 50-60 years in good health and CMV-seropositive. Sequencing input: PBMCs.

CDR3 DNA: TGTGCCAGCTCACCAATAGACACCTTTCTCGAGCAGTACTTC. It yields the protein CASSPIDTFLEQYF. The rearrangement links TRBV18 to TRBJ2-7; D gene uncertain. V dropped 2 bases and J dropped 6 bases, with 14 bases sitting between them. Germline assignment: CDR1 KGHSH and CDR2 LQKENI. The CDR3 totals 14 residues.